The clone carrying this TCR beta chain has just a few counts. Each TRB amplification used about 250-550 ng of genomic DNA from blood. These data belong to a study of T and B cells in COVID-19 patients. Study-level information: COVID-19 patients gave peripheral blood either during active infection or after recovery. Recovered patients mostly had mild to moderate COVID-19 managed as outpatients. About 90% of the roughly 20 active-infection patients had comorbidities associated with unfavorable COVID-19 outcome.

CDR3 length: 14 amino acids. Germline V gene sequence: CDR1 DFQATT, CDR2 SNEGSKA (reference sequence). With 4 bases removed from V and 1 base from J, the gap between germline ends came to 12 bases. BIOMED2 TRB-A/B primer pools were used in multiplex TRB PCR. TCRdb called the multiplex PCR reads again in MiXCR, with one record for every CDR3 protein. The data contain about 4,000 distinct CDR3 sequences, about 25% of them singletons. Sequencing input: blood. The chain recombines TRBV20-1 with TRBJ2-3; no clear D gene. The TCR comes from a human donor with active COVID-19. The CDR3 reads CSATEPGGTDTQYF. In DNA, the CDR3 is TGCAGTGCTACTGAGCCCGGAGGCACAGATACGCAGTATTTT.